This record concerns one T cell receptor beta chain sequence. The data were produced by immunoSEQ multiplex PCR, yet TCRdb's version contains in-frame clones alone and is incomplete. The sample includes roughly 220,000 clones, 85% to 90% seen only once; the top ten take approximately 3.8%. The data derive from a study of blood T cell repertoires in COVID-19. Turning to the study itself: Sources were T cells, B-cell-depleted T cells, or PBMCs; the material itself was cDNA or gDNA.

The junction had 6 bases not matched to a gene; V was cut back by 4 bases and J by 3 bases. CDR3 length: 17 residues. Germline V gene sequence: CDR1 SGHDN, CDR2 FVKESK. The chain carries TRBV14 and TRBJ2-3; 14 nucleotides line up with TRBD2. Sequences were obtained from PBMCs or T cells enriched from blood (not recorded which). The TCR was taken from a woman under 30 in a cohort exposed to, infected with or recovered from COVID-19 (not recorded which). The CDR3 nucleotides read TGTGCCAGCAGCCCCTGGACTAGCGGGAGGCCAACAGATACGCAGTATTTT. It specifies CASSPWTSGRPTDTQYF.